The 16 T cell receptor beta chains below were found in one sample sequenced in a study of blood T cell repertoires in COVID-19. The repertoire was sequenced with immunoSEQ multiplex PCR; TCRdb's copy has only in-frame clones and lacks some. The repertoire holds 250,000 to 400,000 clones, with 70% to 90% as singletons. The sample taken for sequencing was peripheral blood. The origin of the receptors is a woman in her 30s with COVID-19, enrolled during active disease.

This chain joins TRBV5-1 and TRBJ2-3; 12 nucleotides align to TRBD2. This CDR3 spans 17 amino acids. Germline lookup yields CDR1 SGHRS and CDR2 YFSETQ. Trimming at V came to 0 bases and at J to 9 bases, leaving 11 bases not matched to a gene. CDR3: CASSLELAGGTGETQYF. The CDR3 DNA follows: TGCGCCAGCAGCTTGGAACTAGCGGGGGGTACCGGGGAGACGCAGTATTTT.

V is TRBV2 and J is TRBJ2-1; D is undetermined. The CDR3 covers 13 residues. CDR1 is SNHLY, CDR2 FYNNEI, per germline. With 8 bases removed from V and 4 bases from J, the gap between germline ends came to 12 bases. CDR3 protein: CASLPRLYNEQFF. CDR3 sequence (DNA): TGTGCCAGCCTACCTCGACTTTACAATGAGCAGTTCTTC.

This clone was seen a few times. The chain links TRBV10-3 to TRBJ1-2, with TRBD1 matching over 8 bases. CDR3 size: 14 residues. Germline CDR1 and CDR2: ENHRY and SYGVKD. With V trimmed by 2 bases and J by 3 bases, 2 bases remained unmatched. CDR3 protein: CAISEKDRDYGYTF. The CDR3 DNA follows: TGTGCCATCAGTGAGAAGGACAGGGACTATGGCTACACCTTC.

J is TRBJ1-5 and V is TRBV28; D might be TRBD1 (6 bases). Germline loops: CDR1 MDHEN, CDR2 SYDVKM. The CDR3 extends over 16 amino acids. The ends were cut back, 4 bases at V and 5 bases at J, with 18 bases in the middle. The CDR3 loop reads CASSSPYREWDQPQHF. In nucleotides, the CDR3 is TGTGCCAGCAGTTCCCCTTACAGGGAATGGGATCAGCCCCAGCATTTT.

V is TRBV7-9 and J is TRBJ1-1; D possibly corresponds to TRBD1 (5 bases). Trimming removed 7 bases at V and 0 bases at J, with 12 bases between. Germline V gene data show CDR1 as SEHNR and CDR2 as FQNEAQ (reference sequence). The CDR3 runs 14 residues. CDR3 loop: CASNPDILNTEAFF. The CDR3 DNA sequence: TGTGCCAGCAACCCGGACATACTGAACACTGAAGCTTTCTTT.

To note about this clone: Other nucleotide sequences from this sample produce the same CDR3. The chain joins TRBV5-1 to TRBJ1-2, with D perhaps TRBD1 (5 bases). V was trimmed by 0 bases and J by 2 bases, leaving 8 bases between them. CDR3 size: 14 residues. CDR1 SGHRS and CDR2 YFSETQ come from the germline V gene. In nucleotides, the CDR3 is TGCGCCAGCAGCTTGGAGGGGCAGAACTATGGCTACACCTTC. Translated, it gives CASSLEGQNYGYTF.

This clone was counted once. V is TRBV11-2 and J is TRBJ1-2; no reliable D call. V was trimmed by 2 bases and J by 3 bases, leaving 13 bases between them. CDR3 length equals 15 residues. CDR1 is SGHAT and CDR2 is FQNNGV in the germline V gene. The CDR3 loop reads CASSLQPAAHYGYTF. Here the CDR3 DNA reads TGTGCCAGCAGCTTACAGCCAGCGGCACACTATGGCTACACCTTC.

The V and J genes are TRBV7-8 and TRBJ2-1; the D is unclear. Germline-derived CDR1 and CDR2 are SGHVS and FQNEAQ. Trimming left V 0 bases short and J 3 bases short, with 3 bases between. The CDR3 is 13 residues long. The CDR3 loop is CASSLASYNEQFF. CDR3 nucleotide sequence: TGTGCCAGCAGCTTAGCGAGCTACAATGAGCAGTTCTTC.

CDR3 sequence: CASLSPGQGTDTQYF. The CDR3 DNA reads as TGTGCCAGCCTTAGTCCGGGACAGGGGACAGATACGCAGTATTTT. The V gene is TRBV27, the J gene TRBJ2-3; the match to TRBD1 covers 10 bases. The V and J ends lost 8 bases and 3 bases, in that order; junction bases with no gene match: 8. Germline V gives CDR1 MNHEY, CDR2 SMNVEV (reference sequence). This CDR3 is built from 15 residues.

The CDR3: CASSLQGHEQFF. The CDR3 DNA follows: TGTGCCAGCAGCCTACAGGGGCATGAGCAGTTCTTC. The V and J genes are TRBV3-1 (or the pseudogene TRBV3-2) and TRBJ2-1, with 7 nucleotides matching TRBD1. V was clipped by 4 bases and J by 8 bases; unmatched bases: 2. Per the germline V gene, CDR1 is LGHDT and CDR2 is YNNKEL (reference sequence). The CDR3 extends over 12 amino acids.

The CDR3: CAAGQPNQPQHF. The DNA for the CDR3 is TGTGCCGCCGGACAGCCCAATCAGCCCCAGCATTTT. The chain recombines TRBV30 with TRBJ1-5, with D possibly matching TRBD1 (6 bases). The CDR3 runs to 12 residues. Germline CDR1 GTSNPN, CDR2 SVGIG (reference sequence). Between the trimmed V and J ends, which lost 8 bases and 3 bases, there was a span of 11 bases.

V is TRBV5-1 and J is TRBJ2-3; TRBD1 might be the D (6 bases). The length of the CDR3 is 17 residues. Per the germline V gene, CDR1 is SGHRS and CDR2 is YFSETQ. Trimming took off 4 bases at V and 3 bases at J, with 21 bases between the two ends. This CDR3 reads CASSPTGQTAVTDTQYF. The CDR3 DNA reads as TGCGCCAGCAGCCCTACCGGACAGACAGCAGTTACAGATACGCAGTATTTT. Full variable domain (outside the CDR3, taken from reference TRBV5-1 and TRBJ2-3): KAGVTQTPRYLIKTRGQQVTLSCSPISGHRSVSWYQQTPGQGLQFLFEYFSETQRNKGNFPGRFSGRQFSNSRSEMNVSTLELGDSALYLCASSPTGQTAVTDTQYFGPGTRLTVL.

The chain combines TRBV6-2 or TRBV6-3 with TRBJ1-5; D is ambiguous. Germline V gene sequence: CDR1 MNHEY, CDR2 SVGEGT. This CDR3 has 16 residues. Trimming took 3 bases from V and 2 from J, leaving 14 bases between them. CDR3 bases: TGTGCCAGCAGTTATTGGGGAGCAGTGGGCAATCAGCCCCAGCATTTT. Translating gives CASSYWGAVGNQPQHF.

The V and J genes are TRBV9 and TRBJ2-2; the D gene is possibly TRBD2 (7 bases). CDR1 is SGDLS, CDR2 YYNGEE, per germline. The CDR3 runs to 16 residues. The V and J ends lost 0 bases and 2 bases respectively, with 11 bases between them. CDR3: CASSVAGGLNTGELFF. The CDR3 nucleotides read TGTGCCAGCAGCGTAGCGGGGGGCCTTAACACCGGGGAGCTGTTTTTT. Supplemented by reference TRBV9 and TRBJ2-2, the full variable domain reads DSGVTQTPKHLITATGQRVTLRCSPRSGDLSVYWYQQSLDQGLQFLIQYYNGEERAKGNILERFSAQQFPDLHSELNLSSLELGDSALYFCASSVAGGLNTGELFFGEGSRLTVL.

This clone occurred once. CDR3 in amino acids: CASSRDSGEQYV. The CDR3 DNA reads as TGTGCCAGCAGCCGGGACTCAGGCGAGCAGTACGTC. The chain links TRBV5-4 to TRBJ2-7, with D maybe TRBD2 (6 bases). Trimming removed 4 bases from V and 6 bases from J, with 11 bases in between. Germline V gene data show CDR1 as SGHNT and CDR2 as YYREEE (reference sequence). The CDR3 length is 12 residues.

The chain combines TRBV10-1 with TRBJ1-3, with TRBD1 as a possible D gene (5 bases). The V gene lost 0 bases and the J gene lost 2 bases, with 11 bases spanning the gap. The CDR3 covers 16 residues. Germline V CDR1 and CDR2: WNHNN, SYGVQD (reference sequence). The CDR3 DNA is TGCGCCAGCAGTGAGTCCCTTAAGGGGACTGGAAACACCATATATTTT. Amino acids: CASSESLKGTGNTIYF.